Below, 23 T cell receptor beta chains from the same sample are listed, as sequenced in a study of blood T cell repertoires in COVID-19. Data came from immunoSEQ multiplex PCR; TCRdb stores just in-frame clones and leaves some out. The sample lists about 79,000 clones, around 89% occurring once. The sample was peripheral blood. The receptors originated from an older man with active or convalescent COVID-19.

The chain's CDR3 is CASSLRQGLNEKLFF. CDR3 bases: TGTGCCAGCAGTTTGAGACAGGGCCTTAATGAAAAACTGTTTTTT. The V gene is TRBV28, the J gene TRBJ1-4; 7 positions match TRBD1. V was clipped by 3 bases and J by 4 bases; unmatched bases: 5. CDR1 and CDR2 (germline): MDHEN, SYDVKM. The CDR3 sequence is 15 residues long.

The chain links TRBV30 to TRBJ2-3, with a possible D match to TRBD2 (6 bases). CDR3 length equals 16 residues. Germline V gene data show CDR1 as GTSNPN and CDR2 as SVGIG (reference sequence). The V and J ends lost 2 bases and 3 bases respectively, with 18 bases between them. The CDR3 here is CAWSRPAGLLTDTQYF. As DNA, the CDR3 is TGTGCCTGGAGTAGACCCGCGGGACTCCTAACAGATACGCAGTATTTT.

The chain recombines TRBV30 with TRBJ2-2; 8 positions match TRBD2. CDR3 length equals 15 residues. The germline CDR1 and CDR2 sequences are GTSNPN and SVGIG (reference sequence). After removal of 4 bases from V and 2 bases from J, the junction contained 6 bases not matched to a gene. The CDR3 here is CAWKAGLANTGELFF. The DNA for the CDR3 is TGTGCCTGGAAGGCTGGACTAGCAAACACCGGGGAGCTGTTTTTT.

The chain is built from TRBV6-6 and TRBJ2-2; D perhaps matches TRBD2 (6 bases). Germline assignment: CDR1 MNHNY and CDR2 SVGAGI (reference sequence). The CDR3 is 18 residues long. Trimming cost V 5 bases and J 5 bases, with 24 bases left between them. The CDR3 region is CASSPGLLAKTLTGELFF. As DNA, the CDR3 is TGTGCCAGCAGTCCGGGACTTCTCGCAAAGACCTTGACCGGGGAGCTGTTTTTT.

The rearrangement joins TRBV5-1 to TRBJ2-7; TRBD1 matches at 9 bases. The CDR3 is 15 amino acids. V shed 5 bases and J 4 bases; nucleotides not matched to a gene: 10. The germline V gene encodes CDR1 SGHRS and CDR2 YFSETQ. The CDR3 DNA reads as TGCGCCAGCAGTTCATTACAGGGGGCTAAGTACGAGCAGTACTTC. Translated, it gives CASSSLQGAKYEQYF.

This rearrangement joins TRBV28 to TRBJ1-5; a possible D gene is TRBD1 (6 bases). From germline, CDR1 is MDHEN and CDR2 SYDVKM. Trimming took off 4 bases at V and 3 bases at J, with 16 bases between the two ends. CDR3 size: 16 residues. As DNA, the CDR3 is TGTGCCAGCAGTTCGCCTGCGGACAGATTCAATCAGCCCCAGCATTTT. As protein: CASSSPADRFNQPQHF. Full variable domain (outside the CDR3, taken from reference TRBV28 and TRBJ1-5): DVKVTQSSRYLVKRTGEKVFLECVQDMDHENMFWYRQDPGLGLRLIYFSYDVKMKEKGDIPEGYSVSREKKERFSLILESASTNQTSMYLCASSSPADRFNQPQHFGDGTRLSIL.

The J gene is TRBJ2-3, the V gene TRBV11-2, with 7 positions matching TRBD1. Germline lookup yields CDR1 SGHAT and CDR2 FQNNGV. The trim removed 5 bases at V and 2 bases at J, leaving 4 bases unmatched. The CDR3 loop spans 14 amino acids. CDR3 nucleotides: TGTGCCAGCAGCCGGGACAGACTCACAGATACGCAGTATTTT. It codes for CASSRDRLTDTQYF.

The rearrangement joins TRBV25-1 to TRBJ1-2; 9 bases are shared with TRBD1. There are 14 residues in the CDR3. J was trimmed by 8 bases and V by 4 bases; bases with no gene match: 8. In germline, CDR1 is MGHDK, CDR2 SYGVNS. In nucleotides, the CDR3 is TGTGCCAGCAGTGTTCTACAGGGGGCGCGCGGCTACACCTTC. Translation gives CASSVLQGARGYTF.

The gene calls are TRBV19 and TRBJ1-1; 7 bases fit TRBD1. The trim removed 7 bases at V and 1 base at J, leaving 6 bases unmatched. The CDR3 totals 14 residues. CDR1 is LNHDA and CDR2 is SQIVND in the germline V gene (reference sequence). The CDR3 is CASTSRTGNTEAFF. In DNA, the CDR3 is TGTGCCAGTACCTCTAGGACAGGGAACACTGAAGCTTTCTTT.

V and J are TRBV27 and TRBJ1-6; TRBD1 matches 10 bases. Germline loops: CDR1 MNHEY, CDR2 SMNVEV (reference sequence). Germline trimming cut 6 bases from V and 10 bases from J; bases unmatched to any gene: 6. The CDR3 has 14 amino acids. CDR3 sequence: CASSGTGVWSPLHF. The CDR3 DNA sequence: TGTGCCAGCAGCGGGACAGGGGTTTGGTCACCCCTCCACTTT.

The chain is built from TRBV7-9 and TRBJ1-1; TRBD1 agrees at 9 bases. This CDR3 has 16 amino acids. The germline gives CDR1 SEHNR, CDR2 FQNEAQ (reference sequence). V trimming: 5 bases; J trimming: 7 bases; junction bases outside the gene matches: 14. As DNA, the CDR3 is TGTGCCAGCAGCCCTCGGTCTGGGACAGGGAAGGATGAAGCTTTCTTT. As protein: CASSPRSGTGKDEAFF.

The rearrangement links TRBV2 to TRBJ2-1, with TRBD2 identical over 15 bases. The germline V gene encodes CDR1 SNHLY and CDR2 FYNNEI. V shed 0 bases and J 10 bases; nucleotides not matched to a gene: 4. This CDR3 has 16 residues. The CDR3 region is CASSEAWGLAGGEQFF. The CDR3 bases are TGTGCCAGCAGTGAAGCGTGGGGACTAGCGGGAGGAGAGCAGTTCTTC.

The chain combines TRBV5-1 with TRBJ2-1, with 8 bases lining up with TRBD1. The V and J ends lost 3 bases and 10 bases, in that order; junction bases with no gene match: 6. CDR1 SGHRS and CDR2 YFSETQ come from the germline V gene. The CDR3 runs to 13 residues. In nucleotides, the CDR3 is TGCGCCAGCAGCTCCGGACAGGGAGGAGAGCAGTTCTTC. It encodes CASSSGQGGEQFF.

This rearrangement joins TRBV5-1 to TRBJ2-5; 8 positions match TRBD2. V lost 1 base and J lost 1; bases outside the gene matches: 3. The CDR3 is made up of 15 amino acids. Germline CDR1 reads SGHRS; CDR2 reads YFSETQ. The CDR3 DNA reads TGCGCCAGCAGCTTGTCGGGGGGGCCCCAAGAGACCCAGTACTTC. It specifies CASSLSGGPQETQYF.

This sequence joins TRBV5-6 and TRBJ2-1; D possibly corresponds to TRBD2 (5 bases). This CDR3 region has 16 residues. Germline V lookup: CDR1 SGHDT, CDR2 YYEEEE. Trimming cost V 1 base and J 2 bases, with 13 bases left between them. CDR3 nucleotides: TGTGCCAGCAGCTTGATCGGGAAGCGGACCTACAATGAGCAGTTCTTC. Amino acid sequence: CASSLIGKRTYNEQFF.

The genes are TRBV7-2 and TRBJ2-7, with 10 bases matching TRBD1. Germline trimming cut 3 bases from V and 3 bases from J; bases unmatched to any gene: 5. The CDR3 consists of 15 residues. Germline V gene data show CDR1 as SGHTA and CDR2 as FQGNSA. CDR3 coding DNA: TGTGCCAGCAGCTTTGTCGGGACAGGGGTCTACGAGCAGTACTTC. Translation gives CASSFVGTGVYEQYF.

This clone was found once. The rearrangement links TRBV4-3 to TRBJ2-3; 11 nucleotides align to TRBD2. After removal of 0 bases from V and 1 base from J, the junction contained 3 bases not matched to a gene. Germline assignment: CDR1 LGHNA and CDR2 YSLEER. This CDR3 is 17 amino acids long. This chain's CDR3 is CASSQEELAGGTDTQYF. The CDR3 DNA sequence: TGCGCCAGCAGCCAAGAAGAACTAGCGGGAGGCACAGATACGCAGTATTTT.

The V call is TRBV29-1, the J call TRBJ1-6; 7 nucleotides agree with TRBD1. There are 13 residues in the CDR3. The germline CDR1 and CDR2 sequences are SQVTM and ANQGSEA. V lost 6 bases, J lost 8 bases, and 7 bases stayed unmatched. CDR3 region: CSVRDSGDSPLHF. CDR3 DNA sequence: TGCAGCGTAAGGGACAGTGGAGATTCACCCCTCCACTTT.

The chain has TRBV25-1 and TRBJ1-4; no clear D. The CDR3 loop spans 15 amino acids. CDR1 MGHDK and CDR2 SYGVNS come from the germline V gene. Trimming stripped 1 base from V and 4 bases from J, with 10 bases between. CDR3 DNA sequence: TGTGCCAGCAGTGAATCCCGGGTGATTAATGAAAAACTGTTTTTT. This codes for CASSESRVINEKLFF.

V is TRBV9 and J is TRBJ2-1; TRBD2 matches at 9 bases. Trimming cost V 4 bases and J 8 bases; bases outside gene matches: 4. The CDR3 has 13 residues. The germline V gene has CDR1 SGDLS and CDR2 YYNGEE. Here the CDR3 reads CASSRREGYEQFF. In DNA, the CDR3 is TGTGCCAGCAGCAGGCGGGAGGGCTATGAGCAGTTCTTC.

The chain is built from TRBV9 and TRBJ1-1; D uncertain. The germline V gene has CDR1 SGDLS and CDR2 YYNGEE. The CDR3 covers 15 residues. The V end was cut by 0 bases, the J end by 1 base, with 10 bases between. The CDR3 nucleotides read TGTGCCAGCAGCGTAGACGAGGGAAGGAACACTGAAGCTTTCTTT. Amino acids: CASSVDEGRNTEAFF.

The chain joins TRBV18 to TRBJ2-7; D is undetermined. The ends were cut back, 3 bases at V and 1 base at J, with 13 bases in the middle. CDR1 KGHSH and CDR2 LQKENI come from the germline V gene. The CDR3 spans 15 residues. The CDR3 DNA follows: TGTGCCAGCTCACCGACTTATGATATGTCCTACGAGCAGTACTTC. As protein: CASSPTYDMSYEQYF.

This sequence joins TRBV11-1 and TRBJ2-5; 9 bases line up with TRBD2. The CDR3 sequence is 15 residues long. Germline V gene lookup returns CDR1 SGHAT and CDR2 FQDESV (reference sequence). V shed 3 bases and J 4 bases; nucleotides not matched to a gene: 6. The CDR3 protein is CASSFEAGGRETQYF. The DNA of the CDR3 is TGTGCCAGCAGCTTCGAGGCGGGAGGGCGAGAGACCCAGTACTTC.